These 9 T cell receptor beta chains came from one sample sequenced in a study of blood T cell repertoires in COVID-19. TCRdb's table, derived via immunoSEQ multiplex PCR, lists solely in-frame clones and lacks some. The sample shows just over 350,000 clones, roughly 90% of them seen only once. What was sequenced was PBMCs or T cells enriched from blood (not recorded which). These receptors were obtained from a young woman who had recovered from COVID-19.

The chain has TRBV19 and TRBJ1-5; maybe TRBD1 (5 bases). The V end lost 1 base, the J end lost 4 bases, and 8 bases lay between the germline ends. CDR1 and CDR2 from the germline V gene are LNHDA and SQIVND (reference sequence). The CDR3 spans 14 residues. This chain's CDR3 is CASSIARGNQPQHF. The CDR3 DNA is TGTGCCAGTAGTATAGCTAGGGGAAATCAGCCCCAGCATTTT.

This chain links TRBV28 with TRBJ1-2, with D perhaps matching TRBD1 (6 bases). V lost 2 bases and J 6 bases, leaving 7 bases between the germline ends. The CDR3 covers 12 residues. The germline V gene has CDR1 MDHEN and CDR2 SYDVKM. Written as DNA, the CDR3 is TGTGCCAGCAGTTTACCAGGGGATGGCTACACCTTC. Protein sequence: CASSLPGDGYTF.

This clone was counted a few times. The rearrangement joins TRBV11-2 to TRBJ1-3; unclear D gene. Germline loops: CDR1 SGHAT, CDR2 FQNNGV. CDR3 length: 13 residues. Trimming cost V 8 bases and J 0 bases, with 8 bases left between them. CDR3 bases: TGTGCCAGCTCGGGTCTCTCTGGAAACACCATATATTTT. It is translated as CASSGLSGNTIYF.

This chain connects TRBV30 to TRBJ1-2, with 7 bases matching TRBD1. The V and J ends lost 5 bases and 7 bases, in that order; junction bases with no gene match: 10. The CDR3 is 13 amino acids. Looked up from germline, CDR1 is GTSNPN and CDR2 is SVGIG (reference sequence). CDR3 in DNA: TGTGCCTGGGAAAGGGGGCGCATGAGTGGCTACACCTTC. Translated, it gives CAWERGRMSGYTF.

J is TRBJ2-1 and V is TRBV6-5; D not certain. The CDR3 is 16 amino acids. Germline loops: CDR1 MNHEY, CDR2 SVGAGI. V lost 0 bases and J lost 10, with 19 bases in between. In DNA, the CDR3 is TGTGCCAGCAGTTACTCGAAAGTCACTGAAACTTTAGAGCAGTTCTTC. Translated: CASSYSKVTETLEQFF.

The V and J genes are TRBV10-2 and TRBJ1-1; no firm D call. CDR3 length equals 13 residues. Trimming cost V 4 bases and J 6 bases, with 12 bases left between them. Germline V CDR1 and CDR2: WSHSY, SAAADI. CDR3 protein: CASSVGGMPEAFF. In DNA form, the CDR3 reads TGCGCCAGCAGTGTTGGAGGGATGCCTGAAGCTTTCTTT.

The rearrangement joins TRBV4-1 to TRBJ2-2; perhaps TRBD2 as D (6 bases). The V end lost 0 bases, the J end lost 9 bases, and 14 bases lay between the germline ends. The CDR3 totals 15 residues. Looked up from germline, CDR1 is MGHRA and CDR2 is YSYEKL. CDR3 in DNA: TGCGCCAGCAGCCAAGATCATACGGGGGTCTGGGAGCTGTTTTTT. Translated, it gives CASSQDHTGVWELFF.

This chain joins TRBV5-1 and TRBJ2-7, with TRBD1 matching 9 bases. In germline, CDR1 is SGHRS, CDR2 YFSETQ. With 3 bases clipped from V and 5 bases from J, the junction kept 3 bases outside the gene matches. CDR3 length: 13 residues. Written as DNA, the CDR3 is TGCGCCAGCAGCTCCCACAGGGGGCACGAGCAGTACTTC. Translation: CASSSHRGHEQYF.

The chain is built from TRBV7-8 and TRBJ2-5, with 8 bases lining up with TRBD2. This CDR3 contains 15 residues. V was pared by 6 bases and J by 1 base, with 7 bases of the junction left unmatched. Germline-derived CDR1 and CDR2 are SGHVS and FQNEAQ. The CDR3 loop is CASRRNSGAQETQYF. CDR3 nucleotide sequence: TGTGCCAGCAGGAGGAATAGCGGGGCCCAAGAGACCCAGTACTTC. The full variable domain, in which reference TRBV7-8 and TRBJ2-5 provide the parts outside the CDR3, is GAGVSQSPRYKVAKRGQDVALRCDPISGHVSLFWYQQALGQGPEFLTYFQNEAQLDKSGLPSDRFFAERPEGSVSTLKIQRTQQEDSAVYLCASRRNSGAQETQYFGPGTRLLVL.